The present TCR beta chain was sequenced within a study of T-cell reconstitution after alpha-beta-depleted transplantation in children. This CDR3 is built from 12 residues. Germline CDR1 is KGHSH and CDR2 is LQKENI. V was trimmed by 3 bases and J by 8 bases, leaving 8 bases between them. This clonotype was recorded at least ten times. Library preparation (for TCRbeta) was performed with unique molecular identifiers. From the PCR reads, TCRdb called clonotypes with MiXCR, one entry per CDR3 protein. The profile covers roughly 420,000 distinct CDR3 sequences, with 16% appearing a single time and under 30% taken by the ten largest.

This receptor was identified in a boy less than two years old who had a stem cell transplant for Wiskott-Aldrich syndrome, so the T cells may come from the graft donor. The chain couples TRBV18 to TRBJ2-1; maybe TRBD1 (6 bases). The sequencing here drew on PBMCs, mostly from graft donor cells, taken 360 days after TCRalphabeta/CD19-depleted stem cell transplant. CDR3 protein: CASSPRGDEQFF. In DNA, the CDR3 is TGTGCCAGCTCACCCAGGGGAGATGAGCAGTTCTTC.